This TCR beta chain is drawn from a study of shared clonotypes between healthy human individuals. Overall study findings and caveats: Sequencing depth was expected to influence donor clonotype sharing.

On this clone itself: Its target is not known.

The CDR3 sequence is 15 residues long. Looked up from germline, CDR1 is KGHSH and CDR2 is LQKENI. V was clipped by 0 bases and J by 3 bases, with 12 bases between them. The authors distributed each subset's genomic DNA evenly over several immunoSEQ plates. Unsorted PBMC replicate PCRs drew on about 0.3 ug DNA, representing 25,000 to 30,000 T cell genomes. Method: immunoSEQ multiplex PCR; TCRdb's copy keeps in-frame clones and lacks some. The sample comprises fewer than 600,000 clones, just over 75% of which are singletons, and more than 10% rests with the top ten. This sequence originates from a woman in her thirties or forties in good health. Some clones in this sample may be carry-over from other donors' samples. The chain employs TRBV18 and TRBJ2-7; D ambiguous. The sequenced material came from PBMCs. CDR3 sequence (DNA): TGTGCCAGCTCACCACCAGTCTTGGGGAACTACGAGCAGTACTTC. Residues: CASSPPVLGNYEQYF.